This TCR beta chain stems from a study of blood T cell repertoires in COVID-19. Study overall: The United States, Italy and Spain provided the acute and convalescent COVID-19 samples. Sources were T cells, B-cell-depleted T cells, or PBMCs; the material itself was cDNA or gDNA.

Per the authors' pipeline: Nucleated cell number was recorded as an estimate derived from reference gene primer amplification. Assay: immunoSEQ multiplex PCR; the TCRdb copy retains only in-frame clones and omits some. From that table come the V and J calls and clone size; the DNA was used to work out D and trimming. The data contain around 160,000 clones, 80% to 90% of them singletons. This CDR3 region has 15 residues. Losses at the gene ends were 5 bases for V and 12 bases for J; bases not matched to a gene: 14. Germline lookup yields CDR1 SEHNR and CDR2 FQNEAQ (reference sequence). This chain links TRBV7-9 with TRBJ2-1, with TRBD1 matching 9 bases. The TCR sequence derives from a man between 60 and 75 years old with acute or convalescent COVID-19. The sample consisted of peripheral blood. The CDR3 DNA follows: TGTGCCAGCAGCGGAGGGGACAGGGTTGTGGTTGGGCAGTTCTTC. The encoded protein is CASSGGDRVVVGQFF.